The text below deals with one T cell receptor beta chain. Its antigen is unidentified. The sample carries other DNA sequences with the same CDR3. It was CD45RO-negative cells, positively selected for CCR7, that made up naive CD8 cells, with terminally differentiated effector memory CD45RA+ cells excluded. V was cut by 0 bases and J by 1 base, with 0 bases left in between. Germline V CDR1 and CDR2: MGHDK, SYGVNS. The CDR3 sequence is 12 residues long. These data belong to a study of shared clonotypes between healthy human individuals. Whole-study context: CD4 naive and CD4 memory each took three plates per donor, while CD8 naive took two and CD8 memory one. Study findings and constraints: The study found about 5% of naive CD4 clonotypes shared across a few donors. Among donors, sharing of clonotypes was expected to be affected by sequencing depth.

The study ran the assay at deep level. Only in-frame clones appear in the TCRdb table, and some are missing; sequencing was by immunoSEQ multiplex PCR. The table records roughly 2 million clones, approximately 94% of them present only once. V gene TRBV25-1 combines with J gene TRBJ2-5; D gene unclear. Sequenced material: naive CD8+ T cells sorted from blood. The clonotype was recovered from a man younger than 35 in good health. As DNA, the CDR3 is TGTGCCAGCAGTGAATACCAAGAGACCCAGTACTTC. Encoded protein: CASSEYQETQYF. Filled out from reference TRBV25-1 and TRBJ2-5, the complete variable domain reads EADIYQTPRYLVIGTGKKITLECSQTMGHDKMYWYQQDPGMELHLIHYSYGVNSTEKGDLSSESTVSRIRTEHFPLTLESARPSHTSQYLCASSEYQETQYFGPGTRLLVL.